This is a list of T cell receptor beta chains from one sample in a study of a mutant IDH1 vaccine in newly diagnosed glioma. The assay was immunoSEQ multiplex PCR, and TCRdb's table has in-frame clones only and misses some. This table holds 25,000 to 40,000 clones, roughly 77% found once. Antigens of these TCRs are unknown. Source: PBMCs, taken from a glioma patient whose treatment included an IDH1 peptide vaccine. These receptors originate from a young man with glioma. CDR3s include the opening cysteine and the closing phenylalanine or tryptophan. A D gene is named only where the DNA matches it firmly. Rows give clone size only sometimes, using once, few, many, or a class for an expanded clone.

>TRBJ1-3|TRBV5-6|NA|NA
CASSLGGGNSGNTIYF
TGTGCCAGCAGCTTGGGTGGTGGGAATTCAGGAAACACCATATATTTT
>TRBJ1-4|TRBV18|NA|NA
CASSREAGEKLFF
TGTGCCAGCTCACGGGAGGCGGGAGAAAAACTGTTTTTT
>TRBJ1-2|TRBV2|TRBD1|NA
CATQGGIGGYTF
TGTGCCACCCAGGGGGGAATAGGAGGCTACACCTTC
>TRBJ1-4|TRBV9|TRBD1|few
CASSVGSLRQGGEKLFF
TGTGCCAGCAGCGTAGGCTCCCTAAGGCAGGGGGGTGAAAAACTGTTTTTT
>TRBJ2-3|TRBV4-1|TRBD1|NA
CASSQGRQGADTQYF
TGCGCCAGCAGCCAAGGGCGACAGGGGGCGGATACGCAGTATTTT
>TRBJ1-1|TRBV7-9|NA|NA
CASSLQETEAFF
TGTGCCAGCAGCCTCCAGGAAACTGAAGCTTTCTTT
>TRBJ1-1|TRBV30|TRBD1|few
CAFREGQPNTEAFF
TGTGCCTTCCGCGAGGGACAGCCGAACACTGAAGCTTTCTTT
>TRBJ2-2|TRBV20-1|NA|few
CSATSSGELFF
TGCAGTGCCACTAGCTCCGGGGAGCTGTTTTTT
>TRBJ1-2|TRBV12-5|NA|once
CASGLGGNYGYTF
TGTGCTAGTGGTTTGGGGGGGAACTATGGCTACACCTTC
>TRBJ2-7|TRBV5-1|TRBD1|NA
CASSFGQGANEQYF
TGCGCCAGCAGCTTTGGACAGGGGGCGAACGAGCAGTACTTC
>TRBJ1-2|TRBV11-2|NA|once
CASSPLLNYYGYTF
TGTGCCAGCAGCCCGCTTCTAAACTACTATGGCTACACCTTC
>TRBJ1-3|TRBV5-4|NA|NA
CASSFHATVSGNTIYF
TGTGCCAGCAGCTTTCACGCGACCGTGTCTGGAAACACCATATATTTT
>TRBJ1-2|TRBV2|NA|NA
CASTPARWDGIGGGYTF
TGTGCCAGCACCCCCGCTCGGTGGGACGGCATAGGAGGAGGCTACACCTTC
>TRBJ1-1|TRBV2|NA|NA
CASRTVWGHLNTEAFF
TGTGCCAGCAGAACAGTATGGGGACATCTGAACACTGAAGCTTTCTTT
>TRBJ2-7|TRBV29-1|NA|NA
CSGGTPGLEQYF
TGCAGCGGCGGGACACCGGGCCTCGAGCAGTACTTC
>TRBJ2-7|TRBV14|NA|NA
CASSQIGVAGEQYF
TGTGCCAGCAGCCAAATAGGAGTGGCGGGCGAGCAGTACTTC
>TRBJ2-7|TRBV2|NA|once
CASSEDSGYEQYF
TGTGCCAGCAGTGAAGATTCGGGCTACGAGCAGTACTTC
>TRBJ1-1|TRBV5-1|NA|NA
CASSPRTDNTEAFF
TGCGCCAGCAGCCCTCGGACAGATAACACTGAAGCTTTCTTT
>TRBJ1-1|TRBV6-6|NA|NA
CASSYPEGGTEAFF
TGTGCCAGCAGTTACCCCGAGGGCGGCACTGAAGCTTTCTTT
>TRBJ2-3|TRBV25-1|NA|NA
CASSEGYGKRTDTQYF
TGTGCCAGCAGTGAAGGGTACGGGAAAAGGACAGATACGCAGTATTTT
>TRBJ2-1|TRBV4-1|TRBD2|NA
CASSPGLAGLGPSYNEQFF
TGCGCCAGCAGCCCCGGTCTAGCGGGTCTGGGCCCCTCCTACAATGAGCAGTTCTTC
>TRBJ2-7|TRBV12-5|NA|NA
CASGLVTGTAAYEQYF
TGTGCTAGTGGTTTGGTTACTGGGACGGCCGCCTACGAGCAGTACTTC
>TRBJ2-7|TRBV5-1|NA|once
CASSFAAAITYEQYF
TGCGCCAGCAGCTTTGCGGCGGCGATAACCTACGAGCAGTACTTC
>TRBJ2-1|TRBV5-1|TRBD1|once
CASSQGQVLNEQFF
TGCGCCAGCAGCCAGGGACAGGTGCTCAATGAGCAGTTCTTC
>TRBJ1-1|TRBV12-5|NA|NA
CANRRWGARGTEAFF
TGTGCTAATCGGAGGTGGGGGGCTCGGGGTACTGAAGCTTTCTTT
>TRBJ2-7|TRBV19|NA|NA
CASSMAGRSSYEQYF
TGTGCCAGTAGTATGGCAGGCCGAAGCTCCTACGAGCAGTACTTC
>TRBJ1-1|TRBV15|NA|once
CATSRDRGPTEAFF
TGTGCCACCAGCAGAGACCGGGGCCCCACTGAAGCTTTCTTT
>TRBJ1-5|TRBV2|TRBD1|NA
CASSEEGAGNQPQHF
TGTGCCAGCAGTGAAGAGGGGGCAGGCAATCAGCCCCAGCATTTT
>TRBJ2-7|TRBV5-1|TRBD2|NA
CASRGLADFYEQYF
TGCGCCAGCAGGGGACTAGCGGACTTCTACGAGCAGTACTTC
>TRBJ1-5|TRBV19|TRBD1|NA
CASSMTGNQPQHF
TGTGCCAGTAGTATGACAGGGAATCAGCCCCAGCATTTT
>TRBJ2-1|TRBV29-1|TRBD2|NA
CSVGTSGSYNEQFF
TGCAGCGTGGGGACTAGCGGATCCTACAATGAGCAGTTCTTC
>TRBJ2-7|TRBV7-2|TRBD2|once
CASSFPERSGTRQYF
TGTGCCAGCAGCTTCCCTGAACGCTCCGGGACTAGGCAGTACTTC
>TRBJ1-5|TRBV15|TRBD1|NA
CATRGTGHSNQPQHF
TGTGCCACCAGGGGGACAGGCCATAGCAATCAGCCCCAGCATTTT
>TRBJ1-2|TRBV2|NA|NA
CASRRTASNYGYTF
TGTGCCAGCCGAAGGACAGCCTCTAACTATGGCTACACCTTC
>TRBJ2-4|TRBV6-5|TRBD1|NA
CASSYEGTGGNIQYF
TGTGCCAGCAGTTACGAAGGGACAGGGGGGAACATTCAGTACTTC
>TRBJ1-1|TRBV27|NA|NA
CASSLVGWNTEAFF
TGTGCCAGCAGTTTGGTGGGCTGGAACACTGAAGCTTTCTTT
>TRBJ1-1|TRBV11-2|TRBD1|NA
CASSFWDRGKNTEAFF
TGTGCCAGCAGCTTTTGGGACAGGGGGAAGAACACTGAAGCTTTCTTT
>TRBJ1-5|TRBV18|TRBD1|once
CASSPTGGNQPQHF
TGTGCCAGCTCACCTACAGGGGGCAATCAGCCCCAGCATTTT
>TRBJ2-3|TRBV6-5|TRBD2|once
CASMGGLRTNTQYF
TGTGCCAGCATGGGGGGACTAAGGACAAATACGCAGTATTTT
>TRBJ1-1|TRBV9|NA|NA
CASSPGATEAFF
TGTGCCAGCAGCCCGGGGGCCACTGAAGCTTTCTTT
>TRBJ2-5|TRBV2|TRBD1|NA
CASRATGGTETQYF
TGTGCCAGCAGGGCTACAGGGGGAACAGAGACCCAGTACTTC
>TRBJ2-3|TRBV5-6|NA|NA
CASSDPRGGTDTQYF
TGTGCCAGCAGCGACCCAAGGGGAGGTACAGATACGCAGTATTTT
>TRBJ2-1|TRBV4-1|TRBD2|once
CASSQSGTRYEQFF
TGCGCCAGCAGCCAATCCGGGACTAGATACGAGCAGTTCTTC
>TRBJ2-3|TRBV30|NA|NA
CAWSVGVAGTADTQYF
TGTGCCTGGAGTGTAGGTGTCGCGGGGACTGCAGATACGCAGTATTTT
>TRBJ2-1|TRBV2|TRBD1|NA
CASGQGIRHEQFF
TGTGCCAGCGGACAGGGAATAAGGCATGAGCAGTTCTTC
>TRBJ1-2|TRBV11-2|TRBD1|NA
CASSLESGGYGYTF
TGTGCCAGCAGCTTAGAGTCAGGGGGCTATGGCTACACCTTC
>TRBJ2-1|TRBV19|TRBD2|NA
CASSMEELAADEQFF
TGTGCCAGTAGTATGGAGGAACTAGCGGCCGACGAGCAGTTCTTC
>TRBJ2-7|TRBV19|NA|few
CAGYWSEQYF
TGTGCCGGATATTGGTCCGAGCAGTACTTC
>TRBJ2-2|TRBV5-1|TRBD2|NA
CASSSRDYGIGELFF
TGCGCCAGCAGCTCCCGGGACTATGGAATCGGGGAGCTGTTTTTT